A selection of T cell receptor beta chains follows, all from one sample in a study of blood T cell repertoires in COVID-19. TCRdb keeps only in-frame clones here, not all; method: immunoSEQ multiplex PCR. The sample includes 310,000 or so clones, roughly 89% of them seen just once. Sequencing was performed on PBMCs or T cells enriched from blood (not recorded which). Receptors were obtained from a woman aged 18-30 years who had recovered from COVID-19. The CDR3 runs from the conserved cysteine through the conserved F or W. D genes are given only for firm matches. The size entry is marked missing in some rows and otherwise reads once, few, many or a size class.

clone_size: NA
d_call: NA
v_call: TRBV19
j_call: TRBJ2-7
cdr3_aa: CASSPVWGSYEQYF
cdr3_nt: TGTGCCAGTAGTCCGGTTTGGGGCAGCTACGAGCAGTACTTC

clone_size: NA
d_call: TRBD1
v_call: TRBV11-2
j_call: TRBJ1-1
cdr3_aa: CASSVQGRPNTEAFF
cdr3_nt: TGTGCCAGCAGCGTACAGGGGCGCCCGAACACTGAAGCTTTCTTT

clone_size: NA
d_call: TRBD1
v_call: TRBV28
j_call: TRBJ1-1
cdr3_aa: CASSSGGPRGNTEAFF
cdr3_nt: TGTGCCAGCAGTTCAGGGGGCCCCCGTGGGAACACTGAAGCTTTCTTT

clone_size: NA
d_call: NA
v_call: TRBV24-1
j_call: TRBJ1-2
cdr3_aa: CATSDLHDTGGYTF
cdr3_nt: TGTGCCACCAGTGATTTGCATGACACCGGCGGCTACACCTTC

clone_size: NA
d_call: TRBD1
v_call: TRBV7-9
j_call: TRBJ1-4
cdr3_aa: CASSSNRGRTNEKLFF
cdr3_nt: TGTGCCAGCAGCTCCAACAGGGGGCGAACTAATGAAAAACTGTTTTTT

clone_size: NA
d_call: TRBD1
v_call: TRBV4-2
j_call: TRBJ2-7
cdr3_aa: CASSLWTGYEQYF
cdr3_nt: TGTGCCAGCAGCCTTTGGACAGGGTACGAGCAGTACTTC

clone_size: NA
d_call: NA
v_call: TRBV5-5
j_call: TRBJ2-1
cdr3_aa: CASSLVSASVEQFF
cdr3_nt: TGTGCCAGCAGCTTGGTTTCGGCTAGCGTTGAGCAGTTCTTC

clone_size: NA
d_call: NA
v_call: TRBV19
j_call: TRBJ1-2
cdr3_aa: CASSRQALYGYTF
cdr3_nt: TGTGCCAGTAGTAGGCAGGCGCTCTATGGCTACACCTTC

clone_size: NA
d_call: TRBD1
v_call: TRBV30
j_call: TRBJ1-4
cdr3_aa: CAWSATRGTGEEKLFF
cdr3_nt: TGTGCCTGGAGCGCCACTAGGGGGACAGGGGAGGAAAAACTGTTTTTT

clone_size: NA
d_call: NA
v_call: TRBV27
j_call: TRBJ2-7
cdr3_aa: CASSSHSYEQYF
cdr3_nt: TGTGCCAGCAGTTCCCACTCCTACGAGCAGTACTTC

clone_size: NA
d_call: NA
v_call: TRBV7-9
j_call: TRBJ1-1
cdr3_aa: CASSSTTGPYEAFF
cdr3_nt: TGTGCCAGCAGCTCGACTACAGGGCCCTATGAAGCTTTCTTT

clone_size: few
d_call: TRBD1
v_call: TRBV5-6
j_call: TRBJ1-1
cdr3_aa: CASSTGTGRRTEAFF
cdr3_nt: TGTGCCAGCAGCACCGGGACAGGGAGAAGAACTGAAGCTTTCTTT

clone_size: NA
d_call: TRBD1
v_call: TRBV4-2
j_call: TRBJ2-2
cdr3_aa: CASSQDGTGAGELFF
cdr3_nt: TGTGCCAGCAGCCAAGATGGGACAGGCGCCGGGGAGCTGTTTTTT

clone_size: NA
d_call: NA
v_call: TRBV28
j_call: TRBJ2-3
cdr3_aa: CASSLGPFRDTQYF
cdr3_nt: TGTGCCAGCAGCTTGGGGCCCTTTCGAGATACGCAGTATTTT

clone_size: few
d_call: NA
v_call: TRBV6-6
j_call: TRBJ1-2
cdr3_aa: CAVGGDFYGYTF
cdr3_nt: TGTGCCGTAGGGGGTGACTTCTATGGCTACACCTTC

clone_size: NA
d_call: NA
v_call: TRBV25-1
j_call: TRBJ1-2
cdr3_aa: CASWEGVGIHGYTF
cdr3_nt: TGTGCCAGCTGGGAAGGGGTTGGAATACATGGCTACACCTTC

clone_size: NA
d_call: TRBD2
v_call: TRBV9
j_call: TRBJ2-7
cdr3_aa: CASSVAIAGPLREQYF
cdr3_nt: TGTGCCAGCAGCGTAGCTATAGCGGGACCCCTCCGGGAGCAGTACTTC

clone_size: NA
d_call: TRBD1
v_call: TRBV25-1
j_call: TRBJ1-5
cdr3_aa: CASSFGTGKNQPQHF
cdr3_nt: TGTGCCAGCAGCTTCGGGACAGGGAAAAATCAGCCCCAGCATTTT

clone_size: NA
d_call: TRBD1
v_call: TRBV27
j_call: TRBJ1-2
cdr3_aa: CASSHGTVGYTF
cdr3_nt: TGTGCCAGCAGTCACGGGACAGTTGGCTACACCTTC

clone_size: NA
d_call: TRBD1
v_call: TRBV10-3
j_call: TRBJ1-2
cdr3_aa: CAISVGQGNYGYTF
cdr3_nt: TGTGCCATCAGTGTGGGACAGGGAAACTATGGCTACACCTTC

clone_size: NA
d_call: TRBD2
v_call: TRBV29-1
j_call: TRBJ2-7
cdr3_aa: CSVVLAGVISYEQYF
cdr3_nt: TGCAGCGTGGTATTAGCGGGAGTTATCTCCTACGAGCAGTACTTC

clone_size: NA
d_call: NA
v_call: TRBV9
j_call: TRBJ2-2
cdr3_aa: CASSDRRETGELFF
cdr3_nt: TGTGCCAGCAGCGACAGGAGGGAAACCGGGGAGCTGTTTTTT

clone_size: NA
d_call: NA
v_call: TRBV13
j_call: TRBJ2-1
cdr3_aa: CASSFGADSYNEQFF
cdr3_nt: TGTGCCAGCAGCTTTGGGGCAGACTCCTACAATGAGCAGTTCTTC

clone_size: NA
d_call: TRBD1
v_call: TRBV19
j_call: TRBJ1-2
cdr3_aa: CASGTGTGIGYTF
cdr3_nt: TGTGCCAGTGGTACCGGGACAGGGATCGGCTACACCTTC

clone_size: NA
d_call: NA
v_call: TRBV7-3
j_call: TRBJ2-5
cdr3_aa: CASSLMSGWGETQYF
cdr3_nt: TGTGCCAGCAGCTTAATGTCGGGGTGGGGAGAGACCCAGTACTTC

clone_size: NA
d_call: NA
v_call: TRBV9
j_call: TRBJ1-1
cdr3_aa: CASSVAGVGTEAFF
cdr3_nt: TGTGCCAGCAGCGTAGCAGGGGTAGGCACTGAAGCTTTCTTT

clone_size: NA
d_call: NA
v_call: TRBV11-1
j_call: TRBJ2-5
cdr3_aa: CASSLRTGQETQYF
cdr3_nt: TGTGCCAGCAGCTTAAGAACAGGGCAAGAGACCCAGTACTTC

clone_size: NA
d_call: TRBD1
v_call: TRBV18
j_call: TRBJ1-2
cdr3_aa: CASSPQTGRPHTNYGYTF
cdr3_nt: TGTGCCAGCTCACCTCAGACAGGGAGACCCCACACTAACTATGGCTACACCTTC

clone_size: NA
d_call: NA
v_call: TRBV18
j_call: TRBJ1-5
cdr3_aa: CASSPQGTQYSNQPQHF
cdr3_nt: TGTGCCAGCTCACCGCAGGGGACCCAGTATAGCAATCAGCCCCAGCATTTT

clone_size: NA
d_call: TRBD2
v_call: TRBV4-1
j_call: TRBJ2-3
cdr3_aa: CASSQDKLLRTSGKTSTDTQYF
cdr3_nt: TGCGCCAGCAGCCAAGATAAGCTGTTAAGGACTAGCGGGAAGACTAGCACAGATACGCAGTATTTT

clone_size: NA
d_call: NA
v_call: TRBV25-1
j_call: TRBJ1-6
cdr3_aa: CASSGTVSYNSPLHF
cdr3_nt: TGTGCCAGCAGTGGGACAGTCTCCTATAATTCACCCCTCCACTTT

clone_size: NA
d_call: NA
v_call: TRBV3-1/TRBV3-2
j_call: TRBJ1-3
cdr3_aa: CASSQDPYRGNTIYF
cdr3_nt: TGTGCCAGCAGCCAAGACCCGTACCGGGGTAACACCATATATTTT

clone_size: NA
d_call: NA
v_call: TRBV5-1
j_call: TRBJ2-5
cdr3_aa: CASSSEGQETQYF
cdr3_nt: TGCGCCAGCAGCTCAGAGGGCCAAGAGACCCAGTACTTC

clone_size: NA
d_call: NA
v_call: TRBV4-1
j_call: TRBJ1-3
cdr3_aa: CASSQDSTVSGNTIYF
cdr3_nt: TGCGCCAGCAGCCAAGATAGTACGGTCTCTGGAAACACCATATATTTT

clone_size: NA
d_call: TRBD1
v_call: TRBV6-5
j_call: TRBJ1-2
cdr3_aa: CASSYGFGQGYYGYTF
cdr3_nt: TGTGCCAGCAGTTACGGTTTCGGACAGGGCTACTATGGCTACACCTTC

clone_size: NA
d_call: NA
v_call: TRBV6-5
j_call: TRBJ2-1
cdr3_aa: CASSWGGGAGEQFF
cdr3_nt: TGTGCCAGCAGCTGGGGTGGAGGTGCGGGGGAGCAGTTCTTC

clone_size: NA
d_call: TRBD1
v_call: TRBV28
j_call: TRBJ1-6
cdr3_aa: CASTLVRGRSPLHF
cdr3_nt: TGTGCCAGCACTCTCGTCAGGGGGCGTTCACCCCTCCACTTT

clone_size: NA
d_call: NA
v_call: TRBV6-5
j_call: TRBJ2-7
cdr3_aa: CASTKTAGATYEQYF
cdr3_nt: TGTGCCAGCACCAAAACGGCGGGGGCAACCTACGAGCAGTACTTC

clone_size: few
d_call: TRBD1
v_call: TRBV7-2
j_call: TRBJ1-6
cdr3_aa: CASSPGQGSPLHF
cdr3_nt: TGTGCCAGCAGTCCGGGACAGGGTTCACCCCTCCACTTT

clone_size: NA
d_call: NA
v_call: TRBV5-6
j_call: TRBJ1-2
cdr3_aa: CASSPARAEGYTF
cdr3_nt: TGTGCCAGCAGCCCCGCCAGGGCAGAAGGCTACACCTTC

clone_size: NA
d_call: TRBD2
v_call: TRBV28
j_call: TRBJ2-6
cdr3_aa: CASSFLGLAEFSGANVLTF
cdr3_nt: TGTGCCAGCAGTTTTTTAGGGCTAGCGGAATTCTCTGGGGCCAACGTCCTGACTTTC

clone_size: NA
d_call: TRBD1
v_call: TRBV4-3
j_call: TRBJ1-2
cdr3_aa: CASSPFQGDSNYGYTF
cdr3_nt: TGCGCCAGCAGCCCTTTCCAGGGGGATTCAAACTATGGCTACACCTTC

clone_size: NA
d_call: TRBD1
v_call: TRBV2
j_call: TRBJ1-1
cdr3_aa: CASKRTGVPPEAFF
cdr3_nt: TGTGCCAGCAAAAGGACAGGGGTCCCTCCGGAAGCTTTCTTT

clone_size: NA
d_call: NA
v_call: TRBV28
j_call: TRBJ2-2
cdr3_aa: CATTGTLHTGELFF
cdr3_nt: TGTGCCACCACGGGGACTTTACACACCGGGGAGCTGTTTTTT

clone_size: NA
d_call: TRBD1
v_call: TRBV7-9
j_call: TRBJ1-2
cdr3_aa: CASSWDRVGYGYTF
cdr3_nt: TGTGCCAGCAGCTGGGACAGGGTAGGCTATGGCTACACCTTC

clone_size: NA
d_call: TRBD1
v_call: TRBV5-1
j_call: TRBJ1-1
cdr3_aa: CASSLDRGDTEAFF
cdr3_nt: TGCGCCAGCAGCTTGGACAGGGGTGACACTGAAGCTTTCTTT